The sequence of this T cell receptor (beta chain) was determined in a study of T cell changes during pregnancy in multiple sclerosis. The CDR3 covers 18 residues. Trimming took 3 bases from V and 6 from J; bases not matched to a gene: 19. Germline assignment: CDR1 MNHNS and CDR2 SASEGT. Measured with immunoSEQ multiplex PCR; TCRdb has only the in-frame clones, and not every one. This sample has some 80,000 clones, with more than 70% found just once. The clonotype comes from a female donor in good health, enrolled as a control in a pregnancy study. The chain has TRBV6-1 and TRBJ1-1; 7 bases match TRBD1. The starting material was peripheral blood, obtained in the first trimester of pregnancy. DNA of the CDR3: TGTGCCAGCAGTGAGGAGGGGACAGTTCTCTTCTTTCTGCCTGAAGCTTTCTTT. It specifies CASSEEGTVLFFLPEAFF.